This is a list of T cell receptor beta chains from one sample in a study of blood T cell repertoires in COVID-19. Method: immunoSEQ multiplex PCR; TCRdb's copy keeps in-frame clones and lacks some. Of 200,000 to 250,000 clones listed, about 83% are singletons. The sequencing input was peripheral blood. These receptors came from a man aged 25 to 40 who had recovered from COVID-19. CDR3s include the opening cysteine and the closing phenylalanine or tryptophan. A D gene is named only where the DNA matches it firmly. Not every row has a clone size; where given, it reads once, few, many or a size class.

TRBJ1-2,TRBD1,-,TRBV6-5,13,TGTGCCAGCAGGGACAGGGACTACTATGGCTACACCTTC,CASRDRDYYGYTF
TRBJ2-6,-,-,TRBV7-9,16,TGTGCCAGCAGCGACACGACAATCTCTGGGGCCAACGTCCTGACTTTC,CASSDTTISGANVLTF
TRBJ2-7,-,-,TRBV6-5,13,TGTGCCAGCAGCCCAGGGGTCCCTTACGAGCAGTACTTC,CASSPGVPYEQYF
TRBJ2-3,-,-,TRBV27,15,TGTGCCAGCAGGTCTAACCAGGGGAGCACAGATACGCAGTATTTT,CASRSNQGSTDTQYF
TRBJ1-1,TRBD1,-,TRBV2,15,TGTGCCAGCAGTGAACCAGGGGGCGGGAACACTGAAGCTTTCTTT,CASSEPGGGNTEAFF
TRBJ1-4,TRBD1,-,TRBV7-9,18,TGTGCCAGCAGCTTAGGCTGGATCGGGGACAGGACTAATGAAAAACTGTTTTTT,CASSLGWIGDRTNEKLFF
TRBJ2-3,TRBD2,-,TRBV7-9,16,TGTGCCAGCAGCCCCACTAGCGGGGACCGACCGATGGCGCAGTATTTT,CASSPTSGDRPMAQYF
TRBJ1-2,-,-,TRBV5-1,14,TGCGCCAGCAGCTTGGTAAGAGCGGGAGATGGCTACACCTTC,CASSLVRAGDGYTF
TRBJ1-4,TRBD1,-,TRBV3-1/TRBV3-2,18,TGTGCCAGCAGCCACAGCTGGGACAGGGAATTCCCCTATGAAAAACTGTTTTTT,CASSHSWDREFPYEKLFF
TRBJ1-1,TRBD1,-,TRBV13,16,TGTGCCAGCAGCCGCGGGACAGGGGGCTCGAACACTGAAGCTTTCTTT,CASSRGTGGSNTEAFF
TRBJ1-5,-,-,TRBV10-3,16,TGTGCCATCAGTGAGCGACAGATGAGCGGCAATCAGCCCCAGCATTTT,CAISERQMSGNQPQHF
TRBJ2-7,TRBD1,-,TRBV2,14,TGTGCCAGCAGCGACGGACAGGCCTCCTACGAGCAGTACTTC,CASSDGQASYEQYF
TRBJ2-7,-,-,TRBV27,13,TGTGCCAGCAGCAGTACAGGTAACCACGAGCAGTACTTC,CASSSTGNHEQYF
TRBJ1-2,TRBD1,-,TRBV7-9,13,TGTGCCAGCAGCAAAACAGGGGGAGGTGGCTACACCTTC,CASSKTGGGGYTF
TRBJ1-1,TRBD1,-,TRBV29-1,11,TGCAGCGTTGGGGACAGGTTAGAAGCTTTCTTT,CSVGDRLEAFF
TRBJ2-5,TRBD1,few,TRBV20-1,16,TGCAGTGCTAGTGCCACCGGGACAGGGGATGGAGAGACCCAGTACTTC,CSASATGTGDGETQYF
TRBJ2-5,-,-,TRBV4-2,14,TGTGCCAGCAGCCAAGGTTCAGGGGAGGAGACCCAGTACTTC,CASSQGSGEETQYF
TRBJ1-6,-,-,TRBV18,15,TGTGCCAGCTCACCACAACAGGCGACGAATTCACCCCTCCACTTT,CASSPQQATNSPLHF
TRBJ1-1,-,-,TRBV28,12,TGTGCCAGCAGTTCGTACAGGGATGAAGCTTTCTTT,CASSSYRDEAFF
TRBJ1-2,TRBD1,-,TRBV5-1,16,TGCGCCAGCAGATACGCATACAGGGGTCCGGACTATGGCTACACCTTC,CASRYAYRGPDYGYTF
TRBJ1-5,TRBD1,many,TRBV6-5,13,TGTGCCAGCAGCCCCACAGGGGACCAGCCCCAGCATTTT,CASSPTGDQPQHF
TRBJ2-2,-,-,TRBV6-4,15,TGTGCCAGCAGTGACTCTGCGAATTACCGCGGGGAGCTGTTTTTT,CASSDSANYRGELFF
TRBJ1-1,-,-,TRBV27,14,TGTGCCAGCAGTTCAGGGATGACGAACACTGAAGCTTTCTTT,CASSSGMTNTEAFF
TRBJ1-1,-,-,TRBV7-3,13,TGTGCCAGCAGTTCTTTTCCGAACACTGAAGCTTTCTTT,CASSSFPNTEAFF
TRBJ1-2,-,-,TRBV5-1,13,TGCGCCAGCAGCACGACAGTCGGCTATGGCTACACCTTC,CASSTTVGYGYTF